The T cell receptor beta chain under discussion was sequenced for a study of T-cell memory formation after mild COVID-19 (dated by TCRdb to the early 2020s). For the study in its entirety: TCR sequence clusters from the two donors were largely donor specific. The cohort was made up of two young adult volunteers, one female and one male, who were previously healthy. In a couple of donors, T-cell clones that expanded and contracted after mild COVID-19 were tracked by sequencing TCRalpha and TCRbeta repertoires over time. General study outcomes and caveats: From day 15 to 85, contracting clones showed balanced CD4/CD8 phenotypes, whereas a second wave of clones that expanded from day 15 to 37 leaned towards CD4+. Contracting CD4+ clones appeared mostly in the CM and EM memory subsets, whereas CD8+ clones were enriched in EMRA. The study covered only two mild cases, and larger cohorts including severe cases with pre-infection samples were considered necessary. Some responding clones were detected in pre-infection memory, suggesting pre-existing cross-reactive memory T cells joined the SARS-CoV-2 response. SARS-CoV-2 specificity of the second-wave clones peaking on day 37 was not confirmed.

Ficoll-Paque density gradient centrifugation was used to isolate PBMCs. Many counts were recorded for this clonotype. Its antigen remains unidentified. No much larger clonotype is one base removed from it; base qualities were not supplied. The CDR3, cysteine through phenylalanine, is 15 amino acids long. Just the 45-base CDR3 DNA is kept, in frame starting at base 1. For this chain, trimming is 4 bases at the V end and 0 bases at the J end, and the number of junction bases without a gene match is 4. The germline V gene yields SGHRS for CDR1 and YFSETQ for CDR2. Reads for this sample came from an Illumina NovaSeq 6000. TCRalpha and TCRbeta cDNA libraries were built by 5'RACE with constant-segment primers, adding sample barcodes and unique molecular identifiers. Trizol reagent was used to extract RNA from every sample. Amplification of the libraries took two PCR steps, and the second step added a second sample barcode plus Illumina TruSeq adapters. The libraries were sequenced on an Illumina NovaSeq using 2 x 150 bp paired-end reads. Per the source publication's procedure: Reads were demultiplexed and collapsed into UMI-guided consensus sequences with migec v1.2.7. Using mixcr v2.1.11, UMI consensuses were aligned to TRA and TRB V and J templates and then assembled into clonotypes. A clonotype was counted as expanded or contracted only if both edgeR and NoisET called the change significant, with noise models trained on biological replicates. For edgeR calls, a false discovery rate-adjusted p below 0.01 and a log2 fold-change threshold of 1 were applied. As an exploratory analysis of dynamics, max-normalized trajectories of the 1000 most abundant clonotypes were examined by PCA with hierarchical clustering. Separately sequenced CD4+ and CD8+ repertoires were used to assign the CD4 or CD8 phenotype of responding clones. Through fastp at Q25 and MiXCR, TCRdb rebuilt clones from the public reads, retaining in-frame beta chains. Identical CDR3 protein sequences are pooled into one entry, listed with their most common genes and DNA. The V and J calls reflect TCRdb's pipeline rather than the authors' work. The sample yields under 300,000 distinct CDR3 sequences; about a sixth were counted once. The ten largest clones capture approximately 3.5% of the sample.

The chain employs TRBV5-1 and TRBJ2-1; TRBD1 aligns with 7 central bases. This receptor was obtained from a man younger than 35 who had mild COVID-19 (a few samples of this study predate the infection). The sample titles of this study are shuffled in the database, so cell type and time point are left out; the donor was told from shared clones. The specimen was PBMCs or a T cell subset sorted from them (not recorded which). The sequence in DNA is TGCGCCAGCAGCCGGGGACAGAGCTCCTACAATGAGCAGTTCTTC. Its coded protein is CASSRGQSSYNEQFF. This CDR3, with the reference TRBV5-1 and TRBJ2-1 proteins standing in past its ends, gives the full variable domain KAGVTQTPRYLIKTRGQQVTLSCSPISGHRSVSWYQQTPGQGLQFLFEYFSETQRNKGNFPGRFSGRQFSNSRSEMNVSTLELGDSALYLCASSRGQSSYNEQFFGPGTRLTVL.